This is a list of T cell receptor beta chains from one sample in a study of blood T cell repertoires in COVID-19. TCRdb's table, derived via immunoSEQ multiplex PCR, lists solely in-frame clones and lacks some. The sample lists about 50,000 clones; roughly nine tenths were seen once. The sequenced sample was peripheral blood. Receptors were obtained from a woman at least 80 years old with acute or convalescent COVID-19. The CDR3 runs from the conserved cysteine through the conserved F or W. Fields, in order: J gene, clone size, V gene, D gene, CDR3 DNA, CDR3 protein. The D gene is left open where the match is weak. For some rows the clone size is stated as once, few or many, or as a class when expanded; others skip it.

TRBJ1-3	NA	TRBV19	NA	TGTGCCAGTAGGAGAGACACCAACTCTGGAAACACCATATATTTT	CASRRDTNSGNTIYF
TRBJ1-1	NA	TRBV6-5	NA	TGTGCCAGCACCGACCCTCGGGGGGGGGTATCGGAAGCTTTCTTT	CASTDPRGGVSEAFF
TRBJ1-6	NA	TRBV15	NA	TGTGCCACCTCCCGGACTAGCGGTAATTCACCCCTCCACTTT	CATSRTSGNSPLHF
TRBJ1-5	NA	TRBV7-9	NA	TGTGCCAGCAGCCGAGGTGGTAGCAATCAGCCCCAGCATTTT	CASSRGGSNQPQHF
TRBJ2-7	NA	TRBV19	TRBD1	TGTGCCAGTAGTATTTTTGGGACAGAAGCCTACGAGCAGTACTTC	CASSIFGTEAYEQYF
TRBJ2-5	NA	TRBV7-7	TRBD2	TGTGCTAGCAGCCGGACTAGCGGGGGCCAAGAGACCCAGTACTTC	CASSRTSGGQETQYF
TRBJ2-3	NA	TRBV19	NA	TGTGCCAGTAGTACCCTCGGAGATACGCAGTATTTT	CASSTLGDTQYF
TRBJ2-7	NA	TRBV7-9	NA	TGTGCCAGCAGCGGACGACAGGCTCCCTACGAGCAGTACTTC	CASSGRQAPYEQYF
TRBJ2-2	NA	TRBV5-1	NA	TGCGCCAGCAGCTTGAGGCAGGACGGGGAGCTGTTTTTT	CASSLRQDGELFF
TRBJ1-2	NA	TRBV3-1/TRBV3-2	NA	TGTGCCAGCAGCCAAGGCCTCGGGGGGGGCGGCTACACCTTC	CASSQGLGGGGYTF
TRBJ2-3	NA	TRBV19	TRBD2	TGTGCCAGTATCCCCCGTAGCGGGGGGCTCGATACGCAGTATTTT	CASIPRSGGLDTQYF
TRBJ2-2	NA	TRBV9	TRBD2	TGTGCCAGCAGCGTAGATGGCGGGGGGGCCACCGGGGAGCTGTTTTTT	CASSVDGGGATGELFF
TRBJ2-3	NA	TRBV29-1	NA	TGCAGCGCCGAAGGGGGGGCCGGCGGCACAGATACGCAGTATTTT	CSAEGGAGGTDTQYF
TRBJ1-5	NA	TRBV3-1/TRBV3-2	NA	TGTGCCAGCAGCCAGGGAGCGGATCAGCCCCAGCATTTT	CASSQGADQPQHF
TRBJ1-4	once	TRBV3-1/TRBV3-2	NA	TGTGCCAGCAGCCATGGGGGGGAGAAATCGGAAAAACTGTTTTTT	CASSHGGEKSEKLFF
TRBJ2-2	NA	TRBV29-1	NA	TGCAGCGTACAGGATATCTCAAGCACCGGGGAGCTGTTTTTT	CSVQDISSTGELFF
TRBJ1-5	NA	TRBV28	NA	TGTGCCAGCTTAAGCGGGGGGCGAAACAATCAGCCCCAGCATTTT	CASLSGGRNNQPQHF
TRBJ2-1	NA	TRBV27	TRBD1	TGTGCCAGCAGACTTGGGACAGGGAACAACAATGAGCAGTTCTTC	CASRLGTGNNNEQFF
TRBJ2-5	NA	TRBV10-1	TRBD2	TGCGCCAGCAGTGAGACAAGACTAGCGGGGGGCCGAGAGACCCAGTACTTC	CASSETRLAGGRETQYF
TRBJ1-4	NA	TRBV19	TRBD1	TGTGCCAGTAGTATTGGATTGGGACAGGCGGCAACTAATGAAAAACTGTTTTTT	CASSIGLGQAATNEKLFF
TRBJ1-5	NA	TRBV4-1	NA	TGCGCCAGCAGCCAAGGAGGGCAGCCCCAGCATTTT	CASSQGGQPQHF
TRBJ2-5	NA	TRBV7-9	NA	TGTGCCAGCGGCCAGACTAGTTGGGGACAAGAGACCCAGTACTTC	CASGQTSWGQETQYF
TRBJ2-6	NA	TRBV2	NA	TGTGCCAGCAGTGGGAACAGGGCTGGGGCCAACGTCCTGACTTTC	CASSGNRAGANVLTF
TRBJ1-2	NA	TRBV2	TRBD1	TGTGCCAGCAGTCTTCTAGGGGGCGAAGGCTACACCTTC	CASSLLGGEGYTF
TRBJ2-7	NA	TRBV7-2	TRBD2	TGTGCCAGCAGCTTAGGCGGGGGGGGCTACTACGAGCAGTACTTC	CASSLGGGGYYEQYF
TRBJ1-2	NA	TRBV3-1/TRBV3-2	NA	TGTGCCAGCAGCCAACAGGGCCTAGAGAACTATGGCTACACCTTC	CASSQQGLENYGYTF
TRBJ2-3	NA	TRBV10-3	NA	TGTGCCATCAGTGAGTCTGATACTAGCACAGATACGCAGTATTTT	CAISESDTSTDTQYF
TRBJ1-1	once	TRBV3-1/TRBV3-2	NA	TGTGCCAGCAGCCAATCGGACACTGAAGCTTTCTTT	CASSQSDTEAFF
TRBJ2-2	NA	TRBV9	NA	TGTGCCAGCAGCGGAAAACTAGTTCCGAGCACCGGGGAGCTGTTTTTT	CASSGKLVPSTGELFF
TRBJ2-1	once	TRBV19	NA	TGTGCCAGTAGTATCGAGGGCAATGAGCAGTTCTTC	CASSIEGNEQFF
TRBJ1-2	NA	TRBV7-8	NA	TGTGCCAGCAGCTTAGCGAACGGACTAAACTATGGCTACACCTTC	CASSLANGLNYGYTF
TRBJ1-2	NA	TRBV20-1	NA	TGCAGTGCTAGTTTGCAGGGAGGGTCTGGCCACACCTTC	CSASLQGGSGHTF
TRBJ1-2	NA	TRBV19	NA	TGTGCCAGTAGTATCCCCGCCCCTTGGGCAGGGTATGGCTACACCTTC	CASSIPAPWAGYGYTF
TRBJ1-5	once	TRBV19	NA	TGTGCCAGTAAACAGTCTAATGGGCCCCAGCATTTT	CASKQSNGPQHF
TRBJ2-2	NA	TRBV7-9	TRBD2	TGTGCCAGCTTGACTAGCGGGGGGGCGAACACCGGGGAGCTGTTTTTT	CASLTSGGANTGELFF
TRBJ1-1	NA	TRBV9	TRBD1	TGTGCCAGCAGCCCCACGACAGGGGACACTGAAGCTTTCTTT	CASSPTTGDTEAFF
TRBJ1-2	NA	TRBV3-1/TRBV3-2	TRBD1	TGTGCCAGCAGCCAAGGGGGAGGGACAGGGGGCTATGGCTACACCTTC	CASSQGGGTGGYGYTF